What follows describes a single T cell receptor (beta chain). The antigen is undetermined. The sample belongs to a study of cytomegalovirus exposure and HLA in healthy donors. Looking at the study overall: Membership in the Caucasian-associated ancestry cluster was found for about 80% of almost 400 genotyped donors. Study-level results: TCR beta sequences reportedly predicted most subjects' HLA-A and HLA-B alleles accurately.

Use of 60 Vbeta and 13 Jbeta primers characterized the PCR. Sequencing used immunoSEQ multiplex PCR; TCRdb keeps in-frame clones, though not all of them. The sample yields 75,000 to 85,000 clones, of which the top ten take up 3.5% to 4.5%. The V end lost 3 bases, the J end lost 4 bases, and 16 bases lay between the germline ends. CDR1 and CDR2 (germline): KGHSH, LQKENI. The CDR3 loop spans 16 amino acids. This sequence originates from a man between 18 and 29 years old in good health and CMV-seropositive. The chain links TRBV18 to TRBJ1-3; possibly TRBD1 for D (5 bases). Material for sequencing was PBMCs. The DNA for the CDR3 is TGTGCCAGCTCACCCCTGGCAGGGAAGGGAGGAAACACCATATATTTT. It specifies CASSPLAGKGGNTIYF. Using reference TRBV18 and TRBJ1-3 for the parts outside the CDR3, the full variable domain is NAGVMQNPRHLVRRRGQEARLRCSPMKGHSHVYWYRQLPEEGLKFMVYLQKENIIDESGMPKERFSAEFPKEGPSILRIQQVVRGDSAAYFCASSPLAGKGGNTIYFGEGSWLTVV.